This T cell receptor beta chain was observed in a study of cytomegalovirus exposure and HLA in healthy donors. As to this clone: As yet, its antigen is unknown.

Study-level results: Cytomegalovirus status, reportedly, was diagnosed with high specificity and sensitivity by the classifier. An analysis was carried out at a later point. It showed that HLA-associated TCR beta chains were more clonally expanded than equally common non-associated chains.

Use of 60 Vbeta and 13 Jbeta primers characterized the PCR. Some clones are missing from TCRdb's copy, which holds only in-frame ones; the method was immunoSEQ multiplex PCR. In the table there are nearly 110,000 clones, around 69% of which are singletons. In germline, CDR1 is SQVTM, CDR2 ANQGSEA. Trimming stripped 5 bases from V and 3 bases from J, with 12 bases between. CDR3 length: 13 residues. Input material: PBMCs. This sequence was found in a man aged 18 to 29 in good health and CMV-seronegative. The chain has TRBV29-1 and TRBJ2-3; possibly TRBD2 for D (5 bases). The CDR3: CSVLGRGTDTQYF. The CDR3 DNA reads TGCAGCGTTCTGGGTCGGGGAACAGATACGCAGTATTTT.